The next 27 T cell receptor beta chains were all read from a single sample in a study of CD8 T cells in Susac syndrome. It was with random hexamers that 0.5 to 1 ug RNA was reverse transcribed. TCRdb used MiXCR to reprocess the immunoSEQ multiplex PCR reads, holding one entry per CDR3 protein. The sample holds approximately 300,000 distinct CDR3 sequences, over 75% seen once. The sequenced material came from CD8+ T cells from PBMCs. Receptor source: a human donor with multiple sclerosis.

This rearrangement joins TRBV4-1 to TRBJ1-1; 8 bases line up with TRBD1. Germline V gene sequence: CDR1 MGHRA, CDR2 YSYEKL. The CDR3 is 14 residues long. The junction had 5 bases not matched to a gene; V was cut back by 1 base and J by 7 bases. The CDR3 here is CASSQGAGTGEAFF. Here the CDR3 DNA reads TGCGCCAGCAGCCAAGGCGCCGGGACAGGTGAAGCTTTCTTT.

Only one count was recorded for this clonotype. The chain carries TRBV11-1 and TRBJ2-1; 15 nucleotides agree with TRBD2. Germline V gene data show CDR1 as SGHAT and CDR2 as FQDESV (reference sequence). The CDR3 has 18 amino acids. The junction had 9 bases not matched to a gene; V was cut back by 1 base and J by 8 bases. The CDR3 loop reads CASSLGRQGLAGGDEQFF. DNA for the CDR3: TGTGCCAGCAGCTTAGGCCGCCAGGGACTAGCGGGAGGAGATGAGCAGTTCTTC.

The chain links TRBV5-6 to TRBJ2-7; D is possibly TRBD2 (6 bases). This CDR3 contains 17 residues. CDR1 is SGHDT, CDR2 YYEEEE, per germline. The V gene lost 3 bases and the J gene lost 2 bases, with 21 bases spanning the gap. CDR3 protein: CASSSPLLGRGTYEQYF. The CDR3 DNA reads TGTGCCAGCAGCTCGCCCCTCCTAGGTCGGGGGACCTACGAGCAGTACTTC.

V is TRBV2 and J is TRBJ1-3; D unresolved. Trimming stripped 7 bases from V and 8 bases from J, with 15 bases between. The CDR3 is 13 residues long. CDR1 is SNHLY and CDR2 is FYNNEI in the germline V gene. CDR3 sequence (DNA): TGTGCCAGCAATCCTGGGGAAGGATACACCATATATTTT. Protein: CASNPGEGYTIYF.

The chain has TRBV7-9 and TRBJ1-5, with D possibly being TRBD1 (5 bases). The V and J ends lost 3 bases and 4 bases respectively, with 16 bases between them. Germline CDR1 is SEHNR and CDR2 is FQNEAQ (reference sequence). This CDR3 has 16 residues. The DNA for the CDR3 is TGTGCCAGCAGCTTGAGTGGGACGGGAAAAAATCAGCCCCAGCATTTT. Its protein product is CASSLSGTGKNQPQHF.

The rearrangement uses TRBV12-3 or TRBV12-4 and TRBJ2-2; D may be TRBD1 or TRBD2 (7 bases each). The V end was cut by 0 bases, the J end by 4 bases, with 12 bases between. The CDR3 covers 16 residues. Here the CDR3 DNA reads TGTGCCAGCAGTTTAGCTCCAGGGGGGGCCACCGGGGAGCTGTTTTTT. Translating it yields CASSLAPGGATGELFF.

This clonotype was observed once. The chain recombines TRBV28 with TRBJ1-4, with D perhaps matching TRBD1 (5 bases). This CDR3 region has 18 residues. Germline CDR1 and CDR2: MDHEN and SYDVKM. V lost 2 bases and J lost 3, with 19 bases in between. Here the CDR3 reads CASSLNTGGGVPNEKLFF. Written as DNA, the CDR3 is TGTGCCAGCAGTTTAAATACGGGCGGGGGAGTACCTAATGAAAAACTGTTTTTT.

The chain carries TRBV20-1 and TRBJ2-7; the match to TRBD1 covers 7 bases. With V trimmed by 6 bases and J by 3 bases, 5 bases remained unmatched. Germline V CDR1 and CDR2: DFQATT, SNEGSKA (reference sequence). The CDR3 runs 12 residues. CDR3 bases: TGCAGTGCAGCCGGGACAGTCTACGAGCAGTACTTC. Its translation is CSAAGTVYEQYF.

The chain joins TRBV20-1 to TRBJ2-2, with D possibly being TRBD1 (6 bases). The ends were cut back, 5 bases at V and 1 base at J, with 17 bases in the middle. This CDR3 spans 16 amino acids. Germline CDR1 reads DFQATT; CDR2 reads SNEGSKA (reference sequence). CDR3 sequence reads: CSAVPGEGQNTGELFF. For the CDR3, the DNA is TGCAGTGCTGTCCCAGGTGAGGGACAGAACACCGGGGAGCTGTTTTTT.

The chain couples TRBV30 to TRBJ1-2, with 8 bases lining up with TRBD1. Trimming removed 7 bases from V and 3 bases from J; junction bases left unmatched: 1. The length of the CDR3 is 11 residues. The germline V gene encodes CDR1 GTSNPN and CDR2 SVGIG (reference sequence). DNA of the CDR3: TGTGCCTCGGACAGGGACTATGGCTACACCTTC. Translated, it gives CASDRDYGYTF.

This chain connects TRBV5-4 to TRBJ2-2; 8 positions match TRBD1. The ends lost 6 bases at V and 0 bases at J; junction bases unmatched: 4. The CDR3 sequence is 15 residues long. Per germline, CDR1 SGHNT and CDR2 YYREEE (reference sequence). The CDR3 loop reads CASTGGLANTGELFF. As DNA, the CDR3 is TGTGCCAGCACAGGGGGCCTCGCGAACACCGGGGAGCTGTTTTTT.

The chain has TRBV7-6 and TRBJ2-5, with a tentative D call TRBD2 (5 bases). The V end lost 3 bases, the J end lost 3 bases, and 14 bases lay between the germline ends. The V gene's germline CDR1 is SGHVS and CDR2 FNYEAQ. This CDR3 contains 15 residues. For the CDR3, the DNA is TGTGCCAGCAGCTTTTGGAATAGCGCTGAAGAGACCCAGTACTTC. It is translated as CASSFWNSAEETQYF.

This chain connects TRBV6-2 or TRBV6-3 to TRBJ2-1, with TRBD2 as a possible D gene (6 bases). The CDR3 has 17 amino acids. Germline CDR1 and CDR2: MNHEY and SVGEGT. Trimming took off 0 bases at V and 9 bases at J, with 21 bases between the two ends. The CDR3 sequence: CASSYSLSGVGWPEQFF. CDR3 sequence (DNA): TGTGCCAGCAGTTACTCTTTATCGGGAGTGGGTTGGCCTGAGCAGTTCTTC.

This chain links TRBV7-2 with TRBJ1-2; 9 nucleotides align to TRBD1. The CDR3 has 16 amino acids. Germline V lookup: CDR1 SGHTA, CDR2 FQGNSA. The V segment lost 3 bases and the J segment 4 bases; nucleotides outside the gene matches: 9. CDR3 coding DNA: TGTGCCAGCAGCTTGGCGGGACAGGGCCTACCCTATGGCTACACCTTC. Translation: CASSLAGQGLPYGYTF.

This chain uses TRBV28 with TRBJ1-2; perhaps TRBD1 as D (5 bases). Germline V gives CDR1 MDHEN, CDR2 SYDVKM. The ends were cut back, 7 bases at V and 7 bases at J, with 13 bases in the middle. CDR3 length equals 12 residues. CDR3 residues: CASTLGGSGYTF. CDR3 nucleotide sequence: TGTGCCAGCACCCTGGGGGGTTCTGGCTACACCTTC.

CDR3 DNA sequence: TGCGCCAGCAGCCAAGGCAGGGAGGGGGCAGAGACCCAGTACTTC. This codes for CASSQGREGAETQYF. V and J are TRBV4-3 and TRBJ2-5, with D possibly called TRBD1 or TRBD2 (7 bases each). V gave up 1 base and J gave up 4 bases, with 13 bases separating them. This CDR3 is built from 15 residues. In germline, CDR1 is LGHNA, CDR2 YSLEER.

The chain combines TRBV18 with TRBJ2-7; 8 bases align to TRBD2. V lost 3 bases, J lost 2 bases, and 9 bases stayed unmatched. The CDR3 length is 16 residues. Per the germline V gene, CDR1 is KGHSH and CDR2 is LQKENI. As DNA, the CDR3 is TGTGCCAGCTCACCCTCGCGGGGGGCGGACCCCTACGAGCAGTACTTC. It yields the protein CASSPSRGADPYEQYF.

This clonotype was recorded only once. The V and J genes are TRBV11-2 and TRBJ2-3, with D possibly matching TRBD1 (7 bases). Germline CDR1 reads SGHAT; CDR2 reads FQNNGV. The CDR3 is 16 amino acids. V lost 3 bases, J lost 5 bases, and 18 bases lay in between. The chain's CDR3 is CASSFGGGGGVDTQYF. DNA for the CDR3: TGTGCCAGCAGCTTCGGAGGGGGCGGCGGGGTAGATACGCAGTATTTT.

The genes are TRBV5-1 and TRBJ2-5; D not certain. V lost 5 bases and J lost 9, with 20 bases in between. In germline, CDR1 is SGHRS, CDR2 YFSETQ. CDR3 length: 14 residues. The CDR3 sequence is CASRSDSARVAQYF. The CDR3 nucleotides read TGCGCCAGCAGGTCAGACTCAGCAAGAGTGGCCCAGTACTTC. Looking up the rest from reference TRBV5-1 and TRBJ2-5 gives the full variable domain: KAGVTQTPRYLIKTRGQQVTLSCSPISGHRSVSWYQQTPGQGLQFLFEYFSETQRNKGNFPGRFSGRQFSNSRSEMNVSTLELGDSALYLCASRSDSARVAQYFGPGTRLLVL.

The rearrangement uses TRBV4-3 and TRBJ1-5, with D tentatively TRBD1 (5 bases). Trimming stripped 0 bases from V and 3 bases from J, with 12 bases between. CDR3 length equals 16 residues. Per the germline V gene, CDR1 is LGHNA and CDR2 is YSLEER. CDR3 nucleotides: TGCGCCAGCAGCCAAGATTTCGGGGACCCCAATCAGCCCCAGCATTTT. It translates to CASSQDFGDPNQPQHF.

This rearrangement joins TRBV11-2 to TRBJ2-7; 12 nucleotides agree with TRBD2. Per the germline V gene, CDR1 is SGHAT and CDR2 is FQNNGV. This CDR3 comprises 17 residues. The trim removed 1 base at V and 0 bases at J, leaving 4 bases unmatched. CDR3 coding DNA: TGTGCCAGCAGCTTAGGGGGACTAGCGGGCATCTCCTACGAGCAGTACTTC. It is translated as CASSLGGLAGISYEQYF.

This chain links TRBV5-6 with TRBJ2-7; D unresolved. This CDR3 has 14 amino acids. CDR1 is SGHDT, CDR2 YYEEEE, per germline. The ends were cut back, 0 bases at V and 3 bases at J, with 10 bases in the middle. CDR3 residues: CASSLDGRVYEQYF. The DNA of the CDR3 is TGTGCCAGCAGCTTGGATGGCAGAGTCTACGAGCAGTACTTC.

The chain joins TRBV6-1 to TRBJ2-3, with TRBD1 identical over 11 bases. This CDR3 is 16 amino acids long. With 5 bases clipped from V and 3 bases from J, the junction kept 7 bases outside the gene matches. CDR1 is MNHNS, CDR2 SASEGT, per germline. CDR3: CASSQGQGAITDTQYF. The DNA for the CDR3 is TGTGCCAGCAGTCAAGGACAGGGGGCGATAACAGATACGCAGTATTTT.

The chain is built from TRBV25-1 and TRBJ2-3; 8 nucleotides match TRBD2. Trimming removed 8 bases from V and 8 bases from J; junction bases left unmatched: 3. Germline V CDR1 and CDR2: MGHDK, SYGVNS. This CDR3 region has 11 residues. CDR3: CASLREGTQYF. Here the CDR3 DNA reads TGTGCCAGCCTCCGGGAGGGTACGCAGTATTTT.

V usage is TRBV14 and J usage is TRBJ2-3; D is possibly TRBD2 (6 bases). V lost 1 base to trimming and J lost 2 bases, with 16 bases between them. Germline loops: CDR1 SGHDN, CDR2 FVKESK. The CDR3 consists of 17 residues. The CDR3 here is CASSQATGTVYTDTQYF. Written as DNA, the CDR3 is TGTGCCAGCAGCCAAGCAACCGGGACTGTCTACACAGATACGCAGTATTTT.

The gene calls are TRBV24-1 and TRBJ2-2; D is uncertain. With 5 bases removed from V and 5 bases from J, the gap between germline ends came to 2 bases. The CDR3 spans 11 residues. Germline V CDR1 and CDR2: KGHDR, SFDVKD. CDR3 sequence reads: CATSGTGELFF. As DNA, the CDR3 is TGTGCCACCAGTGGAACCGGGGAGCTGTTTTTT.

The chain has TRBV28 and TRBJ2-1; D is undetermined. Germline V gives CDR1 MDHEN, CDR2 SYDVKM. V lost 3 bases and J 2 bases, leaving 11 bases between the germline ends. The CDR3 has 15 amino acids. DNA for the CDR3: TGTGCCAGCAGTTTGCAGGCGATTACCTACAATGAGCAGTTCTTC. This sequence encodes CASSLQAITYNEQFF.